This T cell receptor beta chain was found in a study of blood T cells in healthy people across ages (dated by TCRdb to the mid-2010s). Study-level background: In model experiments, template switching captured about one uniquely barcoded TCR beta cDNA molecule for every two T cells. Age-related changes in TCR beta repertoire diversity were measured in the study by deep sequencing normalized with unique cDNA molecular identifiers. The donors were divided into four age groups: young (average around 15 years), middle-aged (under 40), aged (about 56) and long-lived (more than 75). To avoid experimental bias, donors of different ages were spread randomly across the sequencing lanes. Using the same blood draw, the study looked at two additional independent replicas of 1 million unique cDNA reads for two donors, one aged 18 to 30 and the other aged 80 or older. Study-level results and caveats: Bulk unsorted PBMC profiling prevented conclusive comparison of naive and antigen-experienced compartments. Compared with the aged group, more naive CD4+ T cells, fewer expanded clones and increased TCR diversity were shown by the long-lived group, suggesting age selection. Because donor CMV infection status was unknown, age-related changes in expanded clonotypes were potentially confounded. Observed TCR beta diversity per million T cells fell roughly linearly with age, and a significant reduction was already apparent by age around 40. A strong correlation was found between observed TCR beta diversity and the percentage of naive T cells measured by flow cytometry. Total diversity estimates from one million sequenced T cells were considered lower bounds and underestimates.

As regards this clonotype: The antigen it recognizes is unknown. Base qualities are not recorded, but no much larger clone differs from it by a single base.

The CDR3 spans 14 residues, from the cysteine through the phenylalanine. Solely the CDR3 DNA is kept, with 42 bases framed from the first base. V is pruned by 7 bases and J by 4 bases, leaving 7 bases of the junction without a gene match. CDR1 is given as MDHEN and CDR2 as SYDVKM, both from the germline V gene. The library relied on 5' RACE. Sequencing used an Illumina HiSeq 2500. A second PCR of roughly 6 to 11 cycles was run with a J-beta primer mix and a sample-barcoded 5' primer. Each TCR beta cDNA molecule received a unique molecular identifier from a template-switch 5' adaptor carrying 12 random nucleotides. At least 2.5 million CDR3-containing paired-end reads were obtained from each sample. First-strand cDNA was synthesized from all RNA with the Mint cDNA synthesis kit, primed by a TRBC-specific oligonucleotide. All cDNA was treated with uracil-DNA glycosylase and then went through a first 18-cycle PCR with the universal primers M1SS and BC2_uni_R. In the authors' own workflow: Each sample was normalized by randomly selecting 1 million high-quality reads, each carrying a distinct molecular identifier. Instead of being binned into consensus sequences, reads that shared molecular identifiers were thrown out. MiTCR, set to a Q25 quality threshold and the strictest error-elimination algorithm, was used for CDR3 identification, clonotype clustering and error correction. A nonparametric unseen species model with Euler transformation was used to estimate lower-bound total TCR beta diversity. TCRdb redid the processing of the public reads, applying fastp at Q25 and MiXCR, and retained in-frame beta chains. Duplicate CDR3 protein sequences are folded into a single record with the most common DNA and genes. TCRdb, not the original authors, processed these V and J calls. This sample is represented by some 1.1 million distinct CDR3 sequences; approximately 38% of them were singletons. The top ten clones comprise around 13% of the sample.

Systemically healthy Caucasian individuals from Russia, around 39 in total and aged roughly 6 to 100 years, were included as donors. Around 10 milliliters of peripheral blood were drawn from each donor into EDTA-treated Vacutainer tubes. PBMCs were isolated by Ficoll-Paque density-gradient centrifugation, with at least 6 million obtained per sample. Trizol reagent was used to extract total RNA from the PBMCs, yielding at least 6 micrograms per sample. The percentages of naive CD45RAhigh/CD27high T cells were determined by flow cytometry on a PBMC aliquot from every donor. This clonotype originated in a man between 18 and 35 years old in good health. The chain is made from TRBV28 and TRBJ2-3, with 8 bases aligning to TRBD1. The sequenced sample consisted of blood. This receptor has the CDR3 CASKTGAFSDTQYF. DNA sequence: TGTGCCAGCAAGACAGGGGCCTTTTCAGATACGCAGTATTTT. The entire variable domain, with the stretches around the CDR3 drawn from the reference TRBV28 and TRBJ2-3 proteins, is DVKVTQSSRYLVKRTGEKVFLECVQDMDHENMFWYRQDPGLGLRLIYFSYDVKMKEKGDIPEGYSVSREKKERFSLILESASTNQTSMYLCASKTGAFSDTQYFGPGTRLTVL.